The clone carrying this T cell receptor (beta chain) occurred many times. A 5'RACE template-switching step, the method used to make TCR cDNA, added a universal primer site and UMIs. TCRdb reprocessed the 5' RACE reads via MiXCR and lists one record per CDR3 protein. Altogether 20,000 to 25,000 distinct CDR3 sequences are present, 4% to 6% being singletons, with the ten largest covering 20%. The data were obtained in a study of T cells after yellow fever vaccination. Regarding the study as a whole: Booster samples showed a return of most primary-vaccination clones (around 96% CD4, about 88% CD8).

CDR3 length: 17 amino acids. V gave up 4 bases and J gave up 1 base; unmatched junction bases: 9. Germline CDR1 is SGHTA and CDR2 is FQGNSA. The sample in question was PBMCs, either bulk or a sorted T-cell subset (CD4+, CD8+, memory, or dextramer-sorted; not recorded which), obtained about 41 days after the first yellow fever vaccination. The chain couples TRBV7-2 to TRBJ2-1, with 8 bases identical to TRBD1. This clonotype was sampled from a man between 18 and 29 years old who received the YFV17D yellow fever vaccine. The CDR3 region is CASSSARQGMSYNEQFF. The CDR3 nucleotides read TGTGCCAGCAGCTCCGCAAGACAGGGGATGTCCTACAATGAGCAGTTCTTC.